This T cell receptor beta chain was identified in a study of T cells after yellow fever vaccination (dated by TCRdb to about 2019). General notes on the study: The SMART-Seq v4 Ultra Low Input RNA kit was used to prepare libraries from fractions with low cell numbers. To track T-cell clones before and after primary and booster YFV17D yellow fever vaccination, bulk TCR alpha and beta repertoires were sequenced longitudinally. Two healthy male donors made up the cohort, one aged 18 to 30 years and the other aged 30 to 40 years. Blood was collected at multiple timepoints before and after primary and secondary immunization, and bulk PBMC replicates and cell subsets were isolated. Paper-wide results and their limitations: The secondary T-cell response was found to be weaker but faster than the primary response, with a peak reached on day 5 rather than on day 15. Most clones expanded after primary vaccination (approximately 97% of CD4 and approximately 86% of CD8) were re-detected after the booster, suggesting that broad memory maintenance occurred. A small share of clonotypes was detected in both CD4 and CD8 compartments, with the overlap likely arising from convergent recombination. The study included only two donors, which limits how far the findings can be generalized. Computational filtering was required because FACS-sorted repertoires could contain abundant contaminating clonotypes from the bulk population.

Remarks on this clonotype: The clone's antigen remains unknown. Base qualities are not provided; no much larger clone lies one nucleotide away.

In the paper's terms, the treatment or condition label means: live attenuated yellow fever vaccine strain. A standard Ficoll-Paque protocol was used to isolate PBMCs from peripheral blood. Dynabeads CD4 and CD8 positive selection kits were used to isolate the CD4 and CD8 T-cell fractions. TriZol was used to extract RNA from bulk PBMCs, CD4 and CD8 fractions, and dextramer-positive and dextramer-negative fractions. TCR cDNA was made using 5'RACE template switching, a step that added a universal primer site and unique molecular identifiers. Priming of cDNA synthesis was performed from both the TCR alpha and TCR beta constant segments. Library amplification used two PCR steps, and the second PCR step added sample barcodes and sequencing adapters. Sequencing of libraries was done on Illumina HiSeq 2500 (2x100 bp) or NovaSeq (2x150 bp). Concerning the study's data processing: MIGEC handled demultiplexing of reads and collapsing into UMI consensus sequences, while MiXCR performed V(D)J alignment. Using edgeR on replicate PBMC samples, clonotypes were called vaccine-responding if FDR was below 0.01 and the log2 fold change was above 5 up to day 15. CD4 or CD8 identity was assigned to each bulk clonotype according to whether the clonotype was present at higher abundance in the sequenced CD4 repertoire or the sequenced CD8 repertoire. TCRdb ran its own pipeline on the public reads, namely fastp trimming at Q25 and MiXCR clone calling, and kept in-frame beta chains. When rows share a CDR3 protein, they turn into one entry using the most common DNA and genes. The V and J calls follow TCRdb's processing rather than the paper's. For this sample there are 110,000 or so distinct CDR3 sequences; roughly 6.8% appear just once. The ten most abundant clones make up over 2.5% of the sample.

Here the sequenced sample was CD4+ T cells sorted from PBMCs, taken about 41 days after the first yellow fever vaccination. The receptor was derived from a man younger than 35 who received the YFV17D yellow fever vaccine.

The CDR3 region: CASSPGTGGNTIYF. In nucleotides, the sequence is TGTGCCAGCAGCCCCGGGACGGGTGGAAACACCATATATTTT. The sequence links TRBV9 to TRBJ1-3, with a weak D call of TRBD1 (5 bases match). The junction carries 11 bases between V and J, which are trimmed by 4 bases and 3 bases respectively. From the cysteine up to the phenylalanine, the CDR3 has a length of 14 residues. Solely the CDR3 DNA is kept, with 42 bases framed from the first base. The germline V gene provides CDR1 SGDLS and CDR2 YYNGEE.